This TCR beta chain was sequenced for a study of blood T cells in healthy people across ages. This CDR3 spans 20 amino acids. Germline-derived CDR1 and CDR2 are SGHDN and FVKESK. It was with a sample-barcoded 5' primer and a J-beta primer mix that a second PCR of roughly 7 to 12 cycles was run. TCRdb independently ran MiXCR on the 5' RACE reads; one entry per CDR3 protein. The table has around 990,000 distinct CDR3 sequences, 20% to 25% seen once. General study results and limits: Estimated diversity, derived from one million T cells, was regarded as an underestimate.

This clonotype was detected only a few times. Its antigen is currently unknown. In addition, the sample was reused for a study of T cells of mothers and their children. From that report: Both sample barcodes and 2-4 random nucleotides came from the M1S primer of the second PCR.

The sequenced sample was blood. The receptor comes from a girl aged 2-9 years in good health. The chain has TRBV14 and TRBJ2-7, with TRBD2 matching 10 bases. The tail of the sequence fits TRBJ2-5 better, so the J call may be wrong. CDR3 region: CASSQDYTGTSALYQETQYF. CDR3 in DNA: TGTGCCAGCAGCCAAGATTATACCGGGACTAGCGCCCTCTACCAAGAGACCCAGTACTTC.